The sequence of this TCR beta chain was determined in a study of blood T cell repertoires in COVID-19. Study at large: The analysed material was cDNA or gDNA that came from T cells, B-cell-depleted T cells, or PBMCs.

Per the study methods: It was from reference gene primer amplification that nucleated cell counts were estimated. Profiled with immunoSEQ multiplex PCR; TCRdb holds only in-frame clones, not every one. V, J and clone size derive from that table, while D and trimming were established from the DNA sequence. The table has 150,000 or so clones, roughly 80% seen once; the top ten hold about 5.8%. Participant-given clinical history determined each cohort assignment. V lost 4 bases and J 10 bases, leaving 16 bases between the germline ends. In germline, CDR1 is LNHDA, CDR2 SQIVND (reference sequence). The CDR3 is 13 amino acids.

V gene TRBV19 combines with J gene TRBJ1-1, with D uncertain. Sequencing input: PBMCs or T cells enriched from blood (not recorded which). This clonotype was obtained from a woman between 35 and 50 years old with acute COVID-19. The CDR3 DNA reads as TGTGCCAGTAGTAGAGGTGCCCCTCTTGGAGCTTTCTTT. Translating it yields CASSRGAPLGAFF.